These 26 T cell receptor beta chains came from one sample sequenced in a study of blood T cell repertoires in COVID-19. Sequenced by immunoSEQ multiplex PCR; TCRdb stores in-frame clones only, minus some. Among about 100,000 clones listed, approximately 81% were seen once. The material sequenced was peripheral blood. These receptor sequences come from a human donor in a cohort sampled during active COVID-19.

The chain combines TRBV6-1 with TRBJ2-7; 8 bases align to TRBD2. CDR1 is MNHNS and CDR2 is SASEGT in the germline V gene. V was pared by 3 bases and J by 3 bases, with 4 bases of the junction left unmatched. The CDR3 totals 14 residues. Here the CDR3 reads CASSDYSGNYEQYF. For the CDR3, the DNA is TGTGCCAGCAGTGATTATAGCGGGAACTACGAGCAGTACTTC.

The J gene is TRBJ1-2, the V gene TRBV3-1 (or the pseudogene TRBV3-2); D possibly corresponds to TRBD1 (5 bases). Germline values: CDR1 LGHDT, CDR2 YNNKEL (reference sequence). The CDR3 loop spans 15 amino acids. V shed 5 bases and J shed 8 bases, with 21 bases lying between them. DNA of the CDR3: TGTGCCAGCAGCTCAACTTATCAGGGACTTGGGGGCTACACCTTC. It translates to CASSSTYQGLGGYTF.

The chain combines TRBV10-3 with TRBJ2-1; perhaps TRBD2 as D (5 bases). Trimming stripped 2 bases from V and 12 bases from J, with 17 bases between. Germline loops: CDR1 ENHRY, CDR2 SYGVKD. CDR3 size: 14 residues. DNA for the CDR3: TGTGCCATCAGTGAGCCGAATCTAGGAGCGGCGCAGTTCTTC. Its protein product is CAISEPNLGAAQFF.

This clone appeared a single time. The rearrangement joins TRBV11-2 to TRBJ1-2, with D perhaps TRBD1 (5 bases). V was cut by 1 base and J by 7 bases, with 10 bases left in between. Germline CDR1 and CDR2: SGHAT and FQNNGV. This CDR3 region has 13 residues. For the CDR3, the DNA is TGTGCCAGCAGCTTAGGGGGGGTGTCTGGCTACACCTTC. Its protein is CASSLGGVSGYTF.

With regard to this clone: The same CDR3 arises from other DNA sequences in this sample as well. The chain employs TRBV2 and TRBJ1-1; maybe TRBD1 (5 bases). Per the germline V gene, CDR1 is SNHLY and CDR2 is FYNNEI. The CDR3 is 12 residues long. The ends were cut back, 3 bases at V and 5 bases at J, with 7 bases in the middle. CDR3 protein: CASSEGGTEAFF. DNA of the CDR3: TGTGCCAGCAGTGAGGGGGGGACTGAAGCTTTCTTT.

In this sample, this clone turned up once. The chain has TRBV19 and TRBJ1-4; perhaps TRBD1 as D (5 bases). The V and J ends lost 4 bases and 4 bases respectively, with 16 bases between them. CDR3 size: 16 residues. Germline lookup yields CDR1 LNHDA and CDR2 SQIVND (reference sequence). This CDR3 reads CASSTLTLGGNEKLFF. CDR3 DNA: TGTGCCAGTAGTACCCTAACTCTGGGGGGTAATGAAAAACTGTTTTTT.

The chain recombines TRBV9 with TRBJ2-7; 11 bases are shared with TRBD2. CDR3 length equals 15 residues. The germline V gene has CDR1 SGDLS and CDR2 YYNGEE. The V segment lost 3 bases and the J segment 3 bases; nucleotides outside the gene matches: 5. The chain's CDR3 is CASSANSGGDYEQYF. CDR3 sequence (DNA): TGTGCCAGCAGCGCCAATAGCGGGGGGGACTACGAGCAGTACTTC.

In nucleotides, the CDR3 is TGTGCCAGCAGTGCACGGACTCAAAATCAGCCCCAGCATTTT. This translates into CASSARTQNQPQHF. The J gene is TRBJ1-5, the V gene TRBV6-6, with D unclear. V was shortened by 5 bases and J by 4 bases, with 12 bases between the two germline ends. CDR1 and CDR2 from the germline V gene are MNHNY and SVGAGI (reference sequence). This CDR3 is 14 amino acids long.

The chain joins TRBV6-5 to TRBJ1-6; 7 nucleotides align to TRBD1. The CDR3 totals 14 residues. The germline V gene encodes CDR1 MNHEY and CDR2 SVGAGI. With 8 bases clipped from V and 8 bases from J, the junction kept 9 bases outside the gene matches. In DNA form, the CDR3 reads TGTGCCAGCCGGGGACAGAGTAGGGATTCACCCCTCCACTTT. Protein product: CASRGQSRDSPLHF.

The chain is built from TRBV19 and TRBJ1-6, with no clear D. The germline V gene has CDR1 LNHDA and CDR2 SQIVND (reference sequence). CDR3 length: 15 residues. Trimming removed 6 bases from V and 7 bases from J, with 16 bases in between. The CDR3, as DNA: TGTGCCAGTAGCCAAGGACTGACTTTAAATTCACCCCTCCACTTT. This sequence encodes CASSQGLTLNSPLHF.

Only one count was recorded for this clone. V is TRBV5-4 and J is TRBJ2-1, with D perhaps matching TRBD2 (6 bases). Per germline, CDR1 SGHNT and CDR2 YYREEE (reference sequence). The CDR3 has 17 amino acids. Trimming pared 0 bases from V and 2 bases from J, leaving 15 bases between. The CDR3 here is CASSLALGEAAYNEQFF. CDR3 coding DNA: TGTGCCAGCAGCTTGGCTCTGGGGGAGGCGGCCTACAATGAGCAGTTCTTC.

The V gene is TRBV11-2, the J gene TRBJ2-7, with D maybe TRBD1 (6 bases). V was pared by 5 bases and J by 6 bases, with 26 bases between. The CDR3 has 17 amino acids. Germline V lookup: CDR1 SGHAT, CDR2 FQNNGV. CDR3 DNA: TGTGCCAGCAGCCCTATCCAGGGGCCATCTGCGGTTCGCGAGCAGTACTTC. Residues: CASSPIQGPSAVREQYF. Looking up the rest from reference TRBV11-2 and TRBJ2-7 gives the full variable domain: EAGVAQSPRYKIIEKRQSVAFWCNPISGHATLYWYQQILGQGPKLLIQFQNNGVVDDSQLPKDRFSAERLKGVDSTLKIQPAKLEDSAVYLCASSPIQGPSAVREQYFGPGTRLTVT.

The J gene is TRBJ1-5, the V gene TRBV7-2; 8 bases are a match to TRBD1. Germline V gives CDR1 SGHTA, CDR2 FQGNSA. The V gene end was trimmed by 4 bases and the J gene end by 6 bases; junction bases not matched to a gene: 5. The CDR3 runs 14 residues. CDR3 sequence reads: CASSSDRGRQPQHF. CDR3 DNA sequence: TGTGCCAGCAGCTCCGACAGGGGCCGTCAGCCCCAGCATTTT.

In its sample, this clone was seen a few times. The J gene is TRBJ2-3, the V gene TRBV20-1; D is possibly TRBD2 (6 bases). The CDR3 covers 15 residues. The V and J ends lost 3 bases and 2 bases respectively, with 15 bases between them. In germline, CDR1 is DFQATT, CDR2 SNEGSKA (reference sequence). CDR3 sequence: CSASMSGRDTDTQYF. The CDR3 bases are TGCAGTGCTAGTATGTCAGGGCGGGACACAGATACGCAGTATTTT.

This clone was seen a few times. This chain links TRBV27 with TRBJ1-1; tentative D call: TRBD1 (6 bases). The CDR3 spans 13 residues. Trimming took off 6 bases at V and 0 bases at J, with 8 bases between the two ends. Germline assignment: CDR1 MNHEY and CDR2 SMNVEV (reference sequence). The CDR3 DNA sequence: TGTGCCAGCAGGGACAGAATGAACACTGAAGCTTTCTTT. It specifies CASRDRMNTEAFF.

The rearrangement joins TRBV3-1 (or the pseudogene TRBV3-2) to TRBJ2-1; 12 bases line up with TRBD2. This CDR3 is built from 18 residues. Trimming at V came to 6 bases and at J to 6 bases, leaving 15 bases not matched to a gene. Germline V gives CDR1 LGHDT, CDR2 YNNKEL (reference sequence). DNA for the CDR3: TGTGCCAGCAGACAACTAGCGGGGGGAATAGTTTTCGGCAATGAGCAGTTCTTC. Protein sequence: CASRQLAGGIVFGNEQFF.

This clone was counted many times. J is TRBJ1-2 and V is TRBV18; TRBD1 agrees at 7 bases. The V segment lost 2 bases and the J segment 5 bases; nucleotides outside the gene matches: 8. This CDR3 contains 15 residues. Germline V gene lookup returns CDR1 KGHSH and CDR2 LQKENI. The CDR3 nucleotides read TGTGCCAGCTCACCAGAGGGGACAGCAGGATATGGCTACACCTTC. Residues: CASSPEGTAGYGYTF.

The V and J genes are TRBV28 and TRBJ2-1; 7 bases agree with TRBD2. Germline loops: CDR1 MDHEN, CDR2 SYDVKM. There are 13 residues in the CDR3. The trim removed 5 bases at V and 9 bases at J, leaving 7 bases unmatched. CDR3 in DNA: TGTGCCAGCAGTCCGGGAGGACGTGGTGAGCAGTTCTTC. Residues: CASSPGGRGEQFF.

The chain carries TRBV29-1 and TRBJ1-4, with TRBD1 matching 7 bases. The germline CDR1 and CDR2 sequences are SQVTM and ANQGSEA. The trim removed 2 bases at V and 3 bases at J, leaving 9 bases unmatched. The CDR3 spans 16 residues. The CDR3 region has the DNA TGCAGCGTTGAACTGCCAGGGGGTTATGCTAATGAAAAACTGTTTTTT. Its translation: CSVELPGGYANEKLFF.

The gene calls are TRBV6-5 and TRBJ2-5; 8 bases line up with TRBD2. J gave up 4 bases and V 7 bases, and 8 bases lay outside the gene matches. There are 14 residues in the CDR3. Germline V gene sequence: CDR1 MNHEY, CDR2 SVGAGI. CDR3 amino acids: CASNGGGLGETQYF. The CDR3 DNA reads as TGTGCCAGCAACGGGGGGGGACTCGGAGAGACCCAGTACTTC.

The chain uses TRBV20-1 and TRBJ1-2; D uncertain. The CDR3 extends over 11 amino acids. Between the trimmed V and J ends, which lost 5 bases and 5 bases, there was a span of 9 bases. Germline CDR1 reads DFQATT; CDR2 reads SNEGSKA (reference sequence). The CDR3 DNA is TGCAGTGCTGGTCAGGCGTATGGCTACACCTTC. Translation: CSAGQAYGYTF.

This clone was seen once. This chain connects TRBV28 to TRBJ2-1; 8 positions agree with TRBD2. Per germline, CDR1 MDHEN and CDR2 SYDVKM. The CDR3 runs 15 residues. V shed 5 bases, J shed 0 bases, and the junction held 3 bases outside the gene matches. CDR3 sequence reads: CASSPTSGSYNEQFF. The CDR3 DNA follows: TGTGCCAGCAGTCCAACTAGCGGCTCCTACAATGAGCAGTTCTTC.

This clone was detected once. The J gene is TRBJ1-5, the V gene TRBV14; 10 nucleotides line up with TRBD1. J was trimmed by 6 bases and V by 0 bases; bases with no gene match: 5. Per germline, CDR1 SGHDN and CDR2 FVKESK. The length of the CDR3 is 16 residues. CDR3 sequence: CASSQESGQGGQPQHF. The CDR3 DNA reads as TGTGCCAGCAGCCAAGAGTCAGGACAGGGGGGTCAGCCCCAGCATTTT.

V and J are TRBV5-6 and TRBJ2-7, with 9 bases matching TRBD2. V lost 3 bases and J lost 3; bases outside the gene matches: 10. This CDR3 region has 16 residues. Per the germline V gene, CDR1 is SGHDT and CDR2 is YYEEEE. The CDR3 spells CASSSLLAGPIYEQYF. CDR3 DNA: TGTGCCAGCAGCTCATTGCTAGCGGGGCCAATCTACGAGCAGTACTTC.

This clone was recorded a few times. The rearrangement uses TRBV12-3 or TRBV12-4 and TRBJ2-7; D unresolved. With 6 bases removed from V and 4 bases from J, the gap between germline ends came to 4 bases. The CDR3 has 10 amino acids. This chain's CDR3 is CASSFYEQYF. The CDR3 coding sequence is TGTGCCAGCAGCTTTTACGAGCAGTACTTC.

The chain joins TRBV7-8 to TRBJ1-4; 8 positions agree with TRBD1. The ends lost 3 bases at V and 8 bases at J; junction bases unmatched: 17. Germline CDR1 SGHVS, CDR2 FQNEAQ. The CDR3 spans 18 residues. CDR3 sequence (DNA): TGTGCCAGCAGCTTTTCAGGGGGCGCGAGTTTAAGGGGGGAAAAACTGTTTTTT. Its translation is CASSFSGGASLRGEKLFF. Using reference TRBV7-8 and TRBJ1-4 for the parts outside the CDR3, the full variable domain is GAGVSQSPRYKVAKRGQDVALRCDPISGHVSLFWYQQALGQGPEFLTYFQNEAQLDKSGLPSDRFFAERPEGSVSTLKIQRTQQEDSAVYLCASSFSGGASLRGEKLFFGSGTQLSVL.